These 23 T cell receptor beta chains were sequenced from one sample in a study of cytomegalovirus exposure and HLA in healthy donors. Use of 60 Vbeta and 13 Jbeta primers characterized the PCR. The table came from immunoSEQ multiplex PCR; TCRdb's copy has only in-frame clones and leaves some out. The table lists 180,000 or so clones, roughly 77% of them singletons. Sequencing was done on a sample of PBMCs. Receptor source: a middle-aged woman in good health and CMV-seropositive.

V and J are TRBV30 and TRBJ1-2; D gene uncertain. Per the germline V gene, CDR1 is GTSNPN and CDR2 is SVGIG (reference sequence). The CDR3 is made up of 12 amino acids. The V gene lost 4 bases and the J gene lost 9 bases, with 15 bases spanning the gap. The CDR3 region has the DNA TGTGCCTGGATGACGGGGAGTGGTCGCTACACCTTC. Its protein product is CAWMTGSGRYTF.

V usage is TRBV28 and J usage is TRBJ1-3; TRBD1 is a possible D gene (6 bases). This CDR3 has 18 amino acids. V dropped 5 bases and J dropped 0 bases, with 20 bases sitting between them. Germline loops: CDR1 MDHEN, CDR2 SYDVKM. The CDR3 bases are TGTGCCAGCAGTGTCAGGGGATTCGAATTGGGCTCTGGAAACACCATATATTTT. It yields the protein CASSVRGFELGSGNTIYF. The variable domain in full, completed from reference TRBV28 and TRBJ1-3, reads DVKVTQSSRYLVKRTGEKVFLECVQDMDHENMFWYRQDPGLGLRLIYFSYDVKMKEKGDIPEGYSVSREKKERFSLILESASTNQTSMYLCASSVRGFELGSGNTIYFGEGSWLTVV.

CDR3 coding DNA: TGTGCCAGCAGCTTGGCCTTTGGGACAGGGTTGGAGACCCAGTACTTC. Translating gives CASSLAFGTGLETQYF. The chain recombines TRBV5-8 with TRBJ2-5; 9 bases are a match to TRBD1. The germline V gene encodes CDR1 SGHTS and CDR2 YDEGEE. Trimming cost V 0 bases and J 5 bases; bases outside gene matches: 8. There are 16 residues in the CDR3.

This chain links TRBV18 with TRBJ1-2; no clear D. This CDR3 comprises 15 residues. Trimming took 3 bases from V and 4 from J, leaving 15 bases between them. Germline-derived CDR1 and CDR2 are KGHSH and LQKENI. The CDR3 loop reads CASSPPPTIGYGYTF. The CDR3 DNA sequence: TGTGCCAGCTCACCCCCCCCAACTATAGGCTATGGCTACACCTTC.

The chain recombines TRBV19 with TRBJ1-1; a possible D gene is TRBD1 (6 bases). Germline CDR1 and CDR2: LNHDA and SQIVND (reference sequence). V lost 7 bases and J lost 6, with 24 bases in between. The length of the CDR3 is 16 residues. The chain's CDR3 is CASKRTAPGRVAEAFF. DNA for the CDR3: TGTGCCAGTAAAAGGACAGCCCCGGGAAGGGTGGCTGAAGCTTTCTTT. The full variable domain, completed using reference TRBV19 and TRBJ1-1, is DGGITQSPKYLFRKEGQNVTLSCEQNLNHDAMYWYRQDPGQGLRLIYYSQIVNDFQKGDIAEGYSVSREKKESFPLTVTSAQKNPTAFYLCASKRTAPGRVAEAFFGQGTRLTVV.

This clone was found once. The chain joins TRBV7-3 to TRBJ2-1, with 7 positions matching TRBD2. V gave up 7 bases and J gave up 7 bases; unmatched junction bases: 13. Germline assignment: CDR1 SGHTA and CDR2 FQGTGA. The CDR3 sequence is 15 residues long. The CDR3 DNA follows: TGTGCCAGCATAAGGGAGGAGCGGGGCCGGAATGAGCAGTTCTTC. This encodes CASIREERGRNEQFF.

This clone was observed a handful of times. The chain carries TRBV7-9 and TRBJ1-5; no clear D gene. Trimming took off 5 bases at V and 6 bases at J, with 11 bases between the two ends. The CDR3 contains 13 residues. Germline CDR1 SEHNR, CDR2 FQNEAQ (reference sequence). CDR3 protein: CASSGERGQPQHF. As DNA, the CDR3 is TGTGCCAGCAGCGGGGAACGGGGTCAGCCCCAGCATTTT.

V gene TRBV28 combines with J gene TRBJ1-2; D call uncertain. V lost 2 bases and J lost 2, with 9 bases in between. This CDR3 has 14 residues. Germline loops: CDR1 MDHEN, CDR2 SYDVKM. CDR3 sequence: CASSLGGRNYGYTF. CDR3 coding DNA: TGTGCCAGCAGTTTAGGAGGGAGGAACTATGGCTACACCTTC.

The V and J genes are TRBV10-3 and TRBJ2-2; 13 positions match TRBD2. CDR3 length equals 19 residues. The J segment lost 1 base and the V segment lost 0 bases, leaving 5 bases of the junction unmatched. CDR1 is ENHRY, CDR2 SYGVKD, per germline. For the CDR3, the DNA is TGTGCCATCAGTGAGTCCAGGACTAGCGGGAGAGTGAACACCGGGGAGCTGTTTTTT. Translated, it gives CAISESRTSGRVNTGELFF.

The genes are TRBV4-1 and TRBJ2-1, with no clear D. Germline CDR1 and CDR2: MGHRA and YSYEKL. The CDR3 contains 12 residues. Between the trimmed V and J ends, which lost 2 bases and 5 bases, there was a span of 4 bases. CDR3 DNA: TGCGCCAGCAGCCAACACAACAATGAGCAGTTCTTC. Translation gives CASSQHNNEQFF.

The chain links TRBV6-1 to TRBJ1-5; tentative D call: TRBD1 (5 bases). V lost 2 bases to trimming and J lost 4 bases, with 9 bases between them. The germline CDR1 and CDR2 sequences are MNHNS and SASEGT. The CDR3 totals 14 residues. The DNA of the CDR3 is TGTGCCAGCAGTGAAAAAGGGGTGAATCAGCCCCAGCATTTT. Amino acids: CASSEKGVNQPQHF.

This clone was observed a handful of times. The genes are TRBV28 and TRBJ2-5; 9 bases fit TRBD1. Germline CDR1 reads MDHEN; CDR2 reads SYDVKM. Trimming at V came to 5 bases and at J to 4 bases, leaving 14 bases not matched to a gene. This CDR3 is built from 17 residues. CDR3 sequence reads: CASSPPRTGVGGETQYF. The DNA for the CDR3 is TGTGCCAGCAGTCCCCCCCGGACAGGGGTGGGGGGAGAGACCCAGTACTTC. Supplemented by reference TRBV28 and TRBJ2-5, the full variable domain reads DVKVTQSSRYLVKRTGEKVFLECVQDMDHENMFWYRQDPGLGLRLIYFSYDVKMKEKGDIPEGYSVSREKKERFSLILESASTNQTSMYLCASSPPRTGVGGETQYFGPGTRLLVL.

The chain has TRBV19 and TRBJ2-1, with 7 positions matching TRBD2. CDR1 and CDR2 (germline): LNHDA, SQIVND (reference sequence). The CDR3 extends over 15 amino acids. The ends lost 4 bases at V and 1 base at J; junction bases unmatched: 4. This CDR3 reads CASSTSGTSYNEQFF. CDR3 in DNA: TGTGCCAGTAGTACTAGCGGTACTTCCTACAATGAGCAGTTCTTC.

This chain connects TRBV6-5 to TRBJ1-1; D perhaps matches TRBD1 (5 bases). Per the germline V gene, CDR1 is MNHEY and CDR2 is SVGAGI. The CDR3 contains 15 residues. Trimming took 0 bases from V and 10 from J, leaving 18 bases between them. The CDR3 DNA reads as TGTGCCAGCAGTTACTCGGGCAGACAGCCCTCGGGAGCTTTCTTT. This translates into CASSYSGRQPSGAFF.

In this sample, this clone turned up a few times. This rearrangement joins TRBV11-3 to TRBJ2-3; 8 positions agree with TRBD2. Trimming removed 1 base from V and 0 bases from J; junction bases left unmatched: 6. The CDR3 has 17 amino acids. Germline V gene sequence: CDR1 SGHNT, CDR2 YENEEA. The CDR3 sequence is CASSLGPTSGSTDTQYF. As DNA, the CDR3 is TGTGCCAGCAGCTTAGGACCCACTAGCGGAAGCACAGATACGCAGTATTTT.

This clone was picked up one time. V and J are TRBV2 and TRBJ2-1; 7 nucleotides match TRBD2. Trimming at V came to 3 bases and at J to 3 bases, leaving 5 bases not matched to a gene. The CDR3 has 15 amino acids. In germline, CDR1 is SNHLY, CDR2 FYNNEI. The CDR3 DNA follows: TGTGCCAGCAGTGAGGGCGGGAGAATCTACAATGAGCAGTTCTTC. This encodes CASSEGGRIYNEQFF.

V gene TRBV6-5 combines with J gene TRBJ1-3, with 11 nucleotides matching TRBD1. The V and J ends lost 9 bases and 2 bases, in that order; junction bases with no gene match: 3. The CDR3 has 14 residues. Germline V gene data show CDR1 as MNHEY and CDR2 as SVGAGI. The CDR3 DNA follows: TGTGCCAGTGCGGGACAGGGGGCTGGAAACACCATATATTTT. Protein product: CASAGQGAGNTIYF.

The CDR3 nucleotides are TGTGCCAGCAGGGAGGAGGGCCTTAATTCACCCCTCCACTTT. It encodes CASREEGLNSPLHF. The chain has TRBV6-1 and TRBJ1-6; D uncertain. The V and J ends lost 6 bases and 6 bases respectively, with 12 bases between them. CDR3 length: 14 amino acids. The germline V gene encodes CDR1 MNHNS and CDR2 SASEGT.

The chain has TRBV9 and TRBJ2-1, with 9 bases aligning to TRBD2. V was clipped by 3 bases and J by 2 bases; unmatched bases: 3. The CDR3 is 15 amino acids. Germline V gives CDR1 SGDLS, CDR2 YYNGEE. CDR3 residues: CASSAGTSPYNEQFF. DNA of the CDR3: TGTGCCAGCAGCGCCGGGACTAGCCCCTACAATGAGCAGTTCTTC. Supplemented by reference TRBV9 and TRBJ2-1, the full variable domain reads DSGVTQTPKHLITATGQRVTLRCSPRSGDLSVYWYQQSLDQGLQFLIQYYNGEERAKGNILERFSAQQFPDLHSELNLSSLELGDSALYFCASSAGTSPYNEQFFGPGTRLTVL.

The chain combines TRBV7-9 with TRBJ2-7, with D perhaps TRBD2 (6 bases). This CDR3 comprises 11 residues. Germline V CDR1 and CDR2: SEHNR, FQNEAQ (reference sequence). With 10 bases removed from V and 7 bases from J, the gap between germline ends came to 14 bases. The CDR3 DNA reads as TGTGCCATCCTCCTGGGGGGTGAGCAGTACTTC. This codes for CAILLGGEQYF.

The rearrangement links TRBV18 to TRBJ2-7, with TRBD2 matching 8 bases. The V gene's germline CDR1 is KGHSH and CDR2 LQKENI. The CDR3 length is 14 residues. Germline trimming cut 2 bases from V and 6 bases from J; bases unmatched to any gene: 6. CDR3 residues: CASSPNREGSEQYF. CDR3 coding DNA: TGTGCCAGCTCACCAAACCGGGAGGGCAGCGAGCAGTACTTC. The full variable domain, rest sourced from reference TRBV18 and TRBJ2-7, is NAGVMQNPRHLVRRRGQEARLRCSPMKGHSHVYWYRQLPEEGLKFMVYLQKENIIDESGMPKERFSAEFPKEGPSILRIQQVVRGDSAAYFCASSPNREGSEQYFGPGTRLTVT.

CDR3 protein: CASSLSQGNTEAFF. In DNA form, the CDR3 reads TGTGCCAGCAGCTTAAGCCAGGGGAATACTGAAGCTTTCTTT. J is TRBJ1-1 and V is TRBV7-9, with D perhaps matching TRBD1 (6 bases). This CDR3 region has 14 residues. V was shortened by 2 bases and J by 5 bases, with 12 bases between the two germline ends. Per germline, CDR1 SEHNR and CDR2 FQNEAQ (reference sequence).

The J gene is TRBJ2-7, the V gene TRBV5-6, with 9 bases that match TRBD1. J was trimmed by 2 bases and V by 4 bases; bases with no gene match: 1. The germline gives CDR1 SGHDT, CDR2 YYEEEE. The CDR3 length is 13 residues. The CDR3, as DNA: TGTGCCAGCAGCCGGACAGGGGCCTACGAGCAGTACTTC. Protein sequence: CASSRTGAYEQYF.